The clone carrying this T cell receptor beta chain came up a few times. Its antigen remains unidentified. Germline assignment: CDR1 LNHNV and CDR2 YYDKDF (reference sequence). The CDR3 sequence is 15 residues long. V lost 5 bases and J 1 base, leaving 12 bases between the germline ends. This entry belongs to a study of blood T cells in healthy people across ages. There were at least 6 micrograms of total RNA extracted from every sample. A J-beta primer mix and a sample-barcoded 5' primer were used in a second PCR of roughly 7 to 12 cycles. TCRdb independently ran MiXCR on the 5' RACE reads; one entry per CDR3 protein. The sample consists of about 1,800,000 distinct CDR3 sequences, approximately 28% of them appearing once. Study results and caveats: Per million T cells, TCR beta diversity dropped about linearly as age rose. Long-lived and aged donors differed, with more naive CD4+ cells and higher diversity in the long-lived.

The chain has TRBV15 and TRBJ2-4, with TRBD2 as a possible D gene (5 bases). The sequenced sample was blood. The TCR originated in a woman aged 30 to 39 in good health. The DNA for the CDR3 is TGTGCCACCAGCGGCCGCCCGGGGGCCAAAAACATTCAGTACTTC. Its translation is CATSGRPGAKNIQYF. The full variable domain, with the rest looked up from reference TRBV15 and TRBJ2-4, is DAMVIQNPRYQVTQFGKPVTLSCSQTLNHNVMYWYQQKSSQAPKLLFHYYDKDFNNEADTPDNFQSRRPNTSFCFLDIRSPGLGDTAMYLCATSGRPGAKNIQYFGAGTRLSVL.